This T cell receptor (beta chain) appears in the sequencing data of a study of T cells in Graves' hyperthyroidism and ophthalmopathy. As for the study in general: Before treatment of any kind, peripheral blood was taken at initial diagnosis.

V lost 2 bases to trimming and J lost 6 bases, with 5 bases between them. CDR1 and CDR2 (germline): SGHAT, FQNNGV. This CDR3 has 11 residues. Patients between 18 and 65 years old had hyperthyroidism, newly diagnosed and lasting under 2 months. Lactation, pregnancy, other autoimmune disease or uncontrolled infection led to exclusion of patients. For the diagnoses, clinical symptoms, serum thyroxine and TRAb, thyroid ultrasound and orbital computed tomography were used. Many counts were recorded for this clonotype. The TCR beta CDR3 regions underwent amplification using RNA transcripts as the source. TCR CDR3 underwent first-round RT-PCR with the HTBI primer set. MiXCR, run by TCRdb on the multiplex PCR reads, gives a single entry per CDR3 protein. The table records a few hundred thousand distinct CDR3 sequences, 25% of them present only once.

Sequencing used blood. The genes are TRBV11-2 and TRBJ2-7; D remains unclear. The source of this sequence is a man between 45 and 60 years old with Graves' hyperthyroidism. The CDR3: CASSLIGEQYF. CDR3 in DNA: TGTGCCAGCAGCTTAATAGGCGAGCAGTACTTC.